Following are 21 T cell receptor beta chains from one sample sequenced in a study of tumor-infiltrating T cells and Merkel cell polyomavirus. Whole-study context: The T cells studied were KLL-specific CD8+ cells against Merkel polyomavirus.

Data came from immunoSEQ multiplex PCR; TCRdb stores just in-frame clones and leaves some out. The table lists around 3,000 clones, about 83% of them singletons, with around 8.3% in the top ten. All patients' tumors stained robustly positive for Merkel cell polyomavirus Large T antigen by immunohistochemistry. Sequenced: tumor tissue. The receptor source for this set is a man aged 45-65 years with Merkel cell carcinoma.

The chain couples TRBV5-5 to TRBJ2-2; 11 bases map to TRBD2. From germline, CDR1 is SGHKS and CDR2 YYEKEE (reference sequence). The CDR3 is 17 residues long. Germline trimming cut 4 bases from V and 5 bases from J; bases unmatched to any gene: 10. CDR3: CASSRRTGTSGTGELFF. For the CDR3, the DNA is TGTGCCAGCAGCCGTAGGACCGGGACTAGCGGTACCGGGGAGCTGTTTTTT.

The chain links TRBV30 to TRBJ1-1, with D possibly TRBD1 on 5 matching bases. The CDR3 covers 12 residues. Trimming pared 7 bases from V and 5 bases from J, leaving 14 bases between. Germline assignment: CDR1 GTSNPN and CDR2 SVGIG (reference sequence). This chain's CDR3 is CAFRGGDTEAFF. DNA of the CDR3: TGTGCCTTTCGGGGAGGGGATACTGAAGCTTTCTTT.

The V call is TRBV14, the J call TRBJ2-7; the match to TRBD2 covers 11 bases. Germline assignment: CDR1 SGHDN and CDR2 FVKESK. Trimming removed 6 bases from V and 4 bases from J; junction bases left unmatched: 8. This CDR3 region has 15 residues. CDR3 sequence (DNA): TGTGCCAGCAGTCGACCCGGGACTAGCGGTTACGAGCAGTACTTC. Its protein is CASSRPGTSGYEQYF.

V gene TRBV7-9 combines with J gene TRBJ1-2; 10 bases fit TRBD1. Germline V gene data show CDR1 as SEHNR and CDR2 as FQNEAQ (reference sequence). The trim removed 5 bases at V and 8 bases at J, leaving 8 bases unmatched. The CDR3 loop spans 14 amino acids. CDR3: CASSPPGTGVGYTF. DNA for the CDR3: TGTGCCAGCAGCCCGCCCGGGACAGGGGTAGGCTACACCTTC.

V gene TRBV27 combines with J gene TRBJ2-1; D not resolved. The germline V gene has CDR1 MNHEY and CDR2 SMNVEV (reference sequence). The CDR3 sequence is 15 residues long. V lost 2 bases and J lost 4, with 12 bases in between. CDR3 protein: CASSLSRPEYNEQFF. The CDR3, as DNA: TGTGCCAGCAGTTTAAGCAGGCCAGAGTACAATGAGCAGTTCTTC.

The rearrangement links TRBV19 to TRBJ1-2; 7 bases are a match to TRBD1. Germline values: CDR1 LNHDA, CDR2 SQIVND (reference sequence). The CDR3 is made up of 15 amino acids. V trimming: 6 bases; J trimming: 7 bases; junction bases outside the gene matches: 14. CDR3 amino acids: CASSILYRGGRGYTF. CDR3 DNA sequence: TGTGCCAGTAGCATACTATACAGGGGCGGCCGTGGCTACACCTTC.

The chain links TRBV7-9 to TRBJ1-2; D call uncertain. The CDR3 totals 13 residues. Germline loops: CDR1 SEHNR, CDR2 FQNEAQ (reference sequence). The V end was cut by 5 bases, the J end by 5 bases, with 12 bases between. Here the CDR3 reads CASSRSHEYGYTF. In DNA form, the CDR3 reads TGTGCCAGCAGCCGTAGCCACGAGTATGGCTACACCTTC.

The chain uses TRBV12-5 and TRBJ2-3; 11 bases align to TRBD2. CDR1 is LGHNT, CDR2 FRNRAP, per germline. The junction had 13 bases not matched to a gene; V was cut back by 0 bases and J by 2 bases. The CDR3 covers 20 residues. DNA for the CDR3: TGTGCTAGTGGTTTGGTACTCGGACATCCGGGACTAGCGGCCACAGATACGCAGTATTTT. It codes for CASGLVLGHPGLAATDTQYF.

The CDR3, as DNA: TGTGCCAGCAGCAAGGACAGCAACTATGGCTACACCTTC. Translating it yields CASSKDSNYGYTF. V gene TRBV2 combines with J gene TRBJ1-2; the D gene is possibly TRBD1 (6 bases). The V end was cut by 6 bases, the J end by 2 bases, with 10 bases between. CDR1 and CDR2 (germline): SNHLY, FYNNEI. The CDR3 has 13 residues.

CDR3 in amino acids: CASSDLTGSIAYEQYF. The CDR3 bases are TGTGCCAGCAGCGACCTCACAGGGTCCATCGCCTACGAGCAGTACTTC. The chain combines TRBV28 with TRBJ2-5; D might be TRBD1 (6 bases). The J call may not be correct, given that the DNA end is closer to TRBJ2-7. The CDR3 sequence is 16 residues long. CDR1 is MDHEN, CDR2 SYDVKM, per germline.

V gene TRBV10-2 combines with J gene TRBJ2-3; 12 bases fit TRBD2. CDR3 length equals 15 residues. V lost 8 bases to trimming and J lost 2 bases; unmatched junction nucleotides: 5. Germline assignment: CDR1 WSHSY and CDR2 SAAADI. The CDR3 nucleotides are TGCGCCAGCTGGCTAGCGGGGGGGAACACAGATACGCAGTATTTT. It is translated as CASWLAGGNTDTQYF.

The rearrangement uses TRBV9 and TRBJ2-5; 10 bases are a match to TRBD2. Germline CDR1 and CDR2: SGDLS and YYNGEE. The trim removed 0 bases at V and 5 bases at J, leaving 10 bases unmatched. This CDR3 is 17 amino acids long. The CDR3 nucleotides read TGTGCCAGCAGCGTAGGGCTAGCGGGGGACTCCCAGGAGACCCAGTACTTC. Its translation is CASSVGLAGDSQETQYF.

The genes are TRBV5-4 and TRBJ1-2; no clear D gene. From germline, CDR1 is SGHNT and CDR2 YYREEE (reference sequence). The CDR3 is 13 amino acids. Trimming removed 0 bases at V and 4 bases at J, with 7 bases between. CDR3 region: CASSLERIYGYTF. CDR3 DNA sequence: TGTGCCAGCAGCTTGGAGCGGATCTATGGCTACACCTTC. Full variable domain (rest looked up from reference TRBV5-4 and TRBJ1-2): ETGVTQSPTHLIKTRGQQVTLRCSSQSGHNTVSWYQQALGQGPQFIFQYYREEENGRGNFPPRFSGLQFPNYSSELNVNALELDDSALYLCASSLERIYGYTFGSGTRLTVV.

J is TRBJ1-5 and V is TRBV18, with D hard to call. This CDR3 contains 14 residues. The V gene lost 3 bases and the J gene lost 4 bases, with 10 bases spanning the gap. CDR1 KGHSH and CDR2 LQKENI come from the germline V gene. CDR3 coding DNA: TGTGCCAGCTCACCGTTATCTCCTAATCAGCCCCAGCATTTT. This codes for CASSPLSPNQPQHF.

This chain links TRBV6-1 with TRBJ1-2; 7 positions agree with TRBD1. The length of the CDR3 is 13 residues. With V trimmed by 10 bases and J by 3 bases, 8 bases remained unmatched. The V gene's germline CDR1 is MNHNS and CDR2 SASEGT. The CDR3 DNA is TGTGCCACCCATGTACAGGGGCACTATGGCTACACCTTC. It yields the protein CATHVQGHYGYTF.

The chain uses TRBV7-7 and TRBJ2-5, with 8 bases aligning to TRBD1. The CDR3 loop spans 15 amino acids. Looked up from germline, CDR1 is SSHAT and CDR2 is FNYEAQ (reference sequence). After removal of 5 bases from V and 5 bases from J, the junction contained 10 bases not matched to a gene. Written as DNA, the CDR3 is TGTGCCAGCAGCGAAAGCAGGGGGCAGTGGGAGACCCAGTACTTC. Protein sequence: CASSESRGQWETQYF.

This chain joins TRBV9 and TRBJ1-2; a possible D gene is TRBD1 (5 bases). The V and J ends lost 0 bases and 8 bases respectively, with 11 bases between them. The CDR3 spans 13 residues. The germline gives CDR1 SGDLS, CDR2 YYNGEE. The CDR3 coding sequence is TGTGCCAGCAGCGTAGGACAGAAGGGCGGCTACACCTTC. Translated, it gives CASSVGQKGGYTF.

The chain joins TRBV6-5 to TRBJ1-6, with D tentatively TRBD1 (5 bases). Germline-derived CDR1 and CDR2 are MNHEY and SVGAGI. The CDR3 contains 13 residues. The V end lost 7 bases, the J end lost 14 bases, and 18 bases lay between the germline ends. The CDR3 bases are TGTGCCAGCACCCAAGGGGCTACCTTCACCCTCCACTTT. It codes for CASTQGATFTLHF.

V and J are TRBV15 and TRBJ2-1; TRBD1 matches at 8 bases. Per the germline V gene, CDR1 is LNHNV and CDR2 is YYDKDF (reference sequence). The CDR3 consists of 15 residues. With 5 bases clipped from V and 9 bases from J, the junction kept 12 bases outside the gene matches. The CDR3 coding sequence is TGTGCCACCAGCCTGGACAGGGAACGGGTATTTGAGCAGTTCTTC. As protein: CATSLDRERVFEQFF.

The J gene is TRBJ1-2, the V gene TRBV19; no clear D. CDR3 length: 14 residues. Germline-derived CDR1 and CDR2 are LNHDA and SQIVND (reference sequence). V lost 2 bases and J lost 5, with 12 bases in between. The DNA of the CDR3 is TGTGCCAGTAGTATACCCGGGTTTGGGTATGGCTACACCTTC. It encodes CASSIPGFGYGYTF. The full variable domain, rest sourced from reference TRBV19 and TRBJ1-2, is DGGITQSPKYLFRKEGQNVTLSCEQNLNHDAMYWYRQDPGQGLRLIYYSQIVNDFQKGDIAEGYSVSREKKESFPLTVTSAQKNPTAFYLCASSIPGFGYGYTFGSGTRLTVV.

The J gene is TRBJ1-2, the V gene TRBV28; the match to TRBD1 covers 9 bases. The CDR3 extends over 14 amino acids. J was trimmed by 5 bases and V by 6 bases; bases with no gene match: 7. Per germline, CDR1 MDHEN and CDR2 SYDVKM. CDR3 DNA sequence: TGTGCCAGCAGCCTGGCCGGGACAGGGTATGGCTACACCTTC. Protein sequence: CASSLAGTGYGYTF.